A selection of T cell receptor beta chains follows, all from one sample in a study of technical replicates of blood from a few donors. Clones were sequenced by immunoSEQ multiplex PCR, and TCRdb holds only the in-frame ones, with some missing. The sample shows about 94,000 clones, roughly 95% of them seen only once. The sequenced sample consisted of T cells isolated from PBMCs. Receptors originate from a human donor in good health. The CDR3 runs from the conserved cysteine through the conserved F or W. Fields, in order: clone size, V gene, D gene, J gene, CDR3 DNA, CDR3 protein. A D gene is named only where the DNA matches it firmly. Where a row states a size, it is once, few, many or the class of an expanded clone; other rows omit it.

abundance: once; v_gene: TRBV7-9; d_gene: TRBD2; j_gene: TRBJ2-7; CDR3nt: TGTGCCAGCAGCCCAGAAGCGGGAGCGCTATACGAGCAGTACTTC; CDR3aa: CASSPEAGALYEQYF
abundance: NA; v_gene: TRBV5-1; d_gene: TRBD1; j_gene: TRBJ2-5; CDR3nt: TGCGCCAGCAGCCCCACAGGGGAGTTCGAAGAGACCCAGTACTTC; CDR3aa: CASSPTGEFEETQYF
abundance: NA; v_gene: TRBV6-5; d_gene: TRBD1; j_gene: TRBJ1-4; CDR3nt: TGTGCCACCCGGGACAGGGGAACGACTAATGAAAAACTGTTTTTT; CDR3aa: CATRDRGTTNEKLFF
abundance: NA; v_gene: TRBV6-1; d_gene: TRBD2; j_gene: TRBJ2-7; CDR3nt: TGTGCCAGCATAGGACTAGCGGGGAGGGAGCAGTACTTC; CDR3aa: CASIGLAGREQYF
abundance: NA; v_gene: TRBV30; d_gene: NA; j_gene: TRBJ2-1; CDR3nt: TGTGCCTGGAGTCTTCGGGGTGAGCAGTTCTTC; CDR3aa: CAWSLRGEQFF
abundance: NA; v_gene: TRBV30; d_gene: TRBD1; j_gene: TRBJ1-4; CDR3nt: TGTGCCTGCAGGACAGGGGGCTCTGAAAAACTGTTTTTT; CDR3aa: CACRTGGSEKLFF
abundance: NA; v_gene: TRBV25-1; d_gene: NA; j_gene: TRBJ2-5; CDR3nt: TGTGCCAGCAGTGAAATCGGCAGGCTACAAGAGACCCAGTACTTC; CDR3aa: CASSEIGRLQETQYF
abundance: NA; v_gene: TRBV6-4; d_gene: TRBD1; j_gene: TRBJ2-1; CDR3nt: TGTGCCAGCAGTGCCTCAAAGCCGGACAGGGGGGCCGTAATGTGGAACTACAATGAGCAGTTCTTC; CDR3aa: CASSASKPDRGAVMWNYNEQFF
abundance: NA; v_gene: TRBV7-3; d_gene: NA; j_gene: TRBJ2-1; CDR3nt: TGTGCCAGCAGCTCTGGCCGGGTGGGTTACAATGAGCAGTTCTTC; CDR3aa: CASSSGRVGYNEQFF
abundance: NA; v_gene: TRBV29-1; d_gene: TRBD1; j_gene: TRBJ2-7; CDR3nt: TGCAGCGCTGCTCGGACAGGGGTGTACGAGCAGTACTTC; CDR3aa: CSAARTGVYEQYF
abundance: NA; v_gene: TRBV5-1; d_gene: TRBD1; j_gene: TRBJ2-6; CDR3nt: TGCGCCAGCAGCCGGCGCGGGACAGGGTTCGCCGGGGCCAACGTCCTGACTTTC; CDR3aa: CASSRRGTGFAGANVLTF
abundance: NA; v_gene: TRBV10-3; d_gene: NA; j_gene: TRBJ1-2; CDR3nt: TGTGCCATCCGGCCGGGAGGCCGGAAGGCGGAGAGTGGCTACACCTTC; CDR3aa: CAIRPGGRKAESGYTF
abundance: NA; v_gene: TRBV19; d_gene: TRBD2; j_gene: TRBJ2-3; CDR3nt: TGTGCCAGTAGCGGGGGGGCAGATACGCAGTATTTT; CDR3aa: CASSGGADTQYF
abundance: NA; v_gene: TRBV4-1; d_gene: TRBD2; j_gene: TRBJ2-5; CDR3nt: TGCGCCAGCAGCCAAGAGACTAGCGGTACCCTCAGGGCCCAGTACTTC; CDR3aa: CASSQETSGTLRAQYF
abundance: NA; v_gene: TRBV6-1; d_gene: NA; j_gene: TRBJ1-5; CDR3nt: TGTGCCAGCAGTGGCGGGGTTTCTGGAGGGTTCAATCAGCCCCAGCATTTT; CDR3aa: CASSGGVSGGFNQPQHF
abundance: NA; v_gene: TRBV19; d_gene: NA; j_gene: TRBJ1-5; CDR3nt: TGTGCCAGTAGTATATGGGGCTCAAGCAATCAGCCCCAGCATTTT; CDR3aa: CASSIWGSSNQPQHF
abundance: NA; v_gene: TRBV5-1; d_gene: TRBD2; j_gene: TRBJ2-1; CDR3nt: TGCGCCAGCAGCTCGGGGACTAGCGGGAGTAATGAGCAGTTCTTC; CDR3aa: CASSSGTSGSNEQFF
abundance: NA; v_gene: TRBV7-9; d_gene: TRBD2; j_gene: TRBJ2-7; CDR3nt: TGTGCCAGCAGAGGGACTAGCGGGACCAACTCCTACGAGCAGTACTTC; CDR3aa: CASRGTSGTNSYEQYF
abundance: NA; v_gene: TRBV5-6; d_gene: TRBD1; j_gene: TRBJ1-2; CDR3nt: TGTGCCAGCGGCGCTCGTGGGACAGGGAACTATGGCTACACCTTC; CDR3aa: CASGARGTGNYGYTF
abundance: NA; v_gene: TRBV7-3; d_gene: TRBD1; j_gene: TRBJ2-1; CDR3nt: TGTGCCAGCAGCCCGGGACAGGGGAGCTACAATGAGCAGTTCTTC; CDR3aa: CASSPGQGSYNEQFF
abundance: NA; v_gene: TRBV19; d_gene: TRBD1; j_gene: TRBJ1-2; CDR3nt: TGTGCCACCCGGGACAGGCGGGGGTTTTATGGCTACACCTTC; CDR3aa: CATRDRRGFYGYTF
abundance: NA; v_gene: TRBV27; d_gene: TRBD1; j_gene: TRBJ2-4; CDR3nt: TGTGCCAGCAGTTGGACAGGGGGCGAAAACATTCAGTACTTC; CDR3aa: CASSWTGGENIQYF
abundance: NA; v_gene: TRBV28; d_gene: NA; j_gene: TRBJ1-4; CDR3nt: TGTGCCAGCTACGCGCTTAATGAAAAACTGTTTTTT; CDR3aa: CASYALNEKLFF
abundance: NA; v_gene: TRBV5-1; d_gene: TRBD1; j_gene: TRBJ2-7; CDR3nt: TGCGCCAGCAGCCAGAGACAGGGCTCAAAAGCTGTCGAGCAGTACTTC; CDR3aa: CASSQRQGSKAVEQYF
abundance: NA; v_gene: TRBV6-5; d_gene: NA; j_gene: TRBJ1-4; CDR3nt: TGTGCCAGCAGCCCATCGGGAGGGGCGGGCGAAAAACTGTTTTTT; CDR3aa: CASSPSGGAGEKLFF
abundance: NA; v_gene: TRBV5-5; d_gene: NA; j_gene: TRBJ1-1; CDR3nt: TGTGCCAGCAGCTTGGTTCTGGCCTTTAACACTGAAGCTTTCTTT; CDR3aa: CASSLVLAFNTEAFF
abundance: NA; v_gene: TRBV5-1; d_gene: TRBD2; j_gene: TRBJ2-1; CDR3nt: TGCGCCAGCAGCTTCCGGGAGGCTCCTCCCAATGAGCAGTTCTTC; CDR3aa: CASSFREAPPNEQFF
abundance: NA; v_gene: TRBV7-8; d_gene: TRBD2; j_gene: TRBJ2-5; CDR3nt: TGTGCCAGCAGCGCAATGGGACTAGCGGGGGGGCACAAGACCCAGTACTTC; CDR3aa: CASSAMGLAGGHKTQYF
abundance: NA; v_gene: TRBV28; d_gene: NA; j_gene: TRBJ1-2; CDR3nt: TGTGCCAGTGACCGTGGACATGACTATGGCTACACCTTC; CDR3aa: CASDRGHDYGYTF
abundance: NA; v_gene: TRBV6-6; d_gene: NA; j_gene: TRBJ1-1; CDR3nt: TGTGCCAGCAGCCTTCGGCAGGGCGTCACTGAAGCTTTCTTT; CDR3aa: CASSLRQGVTEAFF
abundance: NA; v_gene: TRBV27; d_gene: TRBD2; j_gene: TRBJ2-3; CDR3nt: TGTGCCAGCAGTCTGACTAGCGGGAGGGCCCCAGATACGCAGTATTTT; CDR3aa: CASSLTSGRAPDTQYF
abundance: NA; v_gene: TRBV6-5; d_gene: NA; j_gene: TRBJ1-1; CDR3nt: TGTGCCAGCAGTTACTATGGCCTGAACACTGAAGCTTTCTTT; CDR3aa: CASSYYGLNTEAFF
abundance: once; v_gene: TRBV27; d_gene: TRBD1; j_gene: TRBJ2-7; CDR3nt: TGTGCCAGCAGTGTCACCGCCGGGACAGGGGCCTACGAGCAGTACTTC; CDR3aa: CASSVTAGTGAYEQYF
abundance: NA; v_gene: TRBV5-4; d_gene: NA; j_gene: TRBJ2-5; CDR3nt: TGTGCCAGCAGCCCCTCCACAGGAGAAGAGACCCAGTACTTC; CDR3aa: CASSPSTGEETQYF
abundance: NA; v_gene: TRBV28; d_gene: NA; j_gene: TRBJ1-1; CDR3nt: TGTGCCAGCAGTTCTGCGGGGGCCGCAAAACAGGGGAACACTGAAGCTTTCTTT; CDR3aa: CASSSAGAAKQGNTEAFF
abundance: NA; v_gene: TRBV19; d_gene: NA; j_gene: TRBJ1-5; CDR3nt: TGTGCCAGTAGTAAACAGGGTAACCAGCCCCAGCATTTT; CDR3aa: CASSKQGNQPQHF
abundance: NA; v_gene: TRBV7-3; d_gene: NA; j_gene: TRBJ2-1; CDR3nt: TGTGCCAGCAGCTTATCATCCGGGTCTTCTAGACTCTCCTACAATGAGCAGTTCTTC; CDR3aa: CASSLSSGSSRLSYNEQFF
abundance: NA; v_gene: TRBV5-1; d_gene: NA; j_gene: TRBJ2-7; CDR3nt: TGCGCCAGCAGCCATGACAGGTCTTACGAGCAGTACTTC; CDR3aa: CASSHDRSYEQYF
abundance: once; v_gene: TRBV18; d_gene: TRBD2; j_gene: TRBJ2-3; CDR3nt: TGTGCCAGCTCACCTCCCGCGGGGGGGCCAGATACGCAGTATTTT; CDR3aa: CASSPPAGGPDTQYF
abundance: once; v_gene: TRBV5-1; d_gene: TRBD2; j_gene: TRBJ2-5; CDR3nt: TGCGCCAGCAGCTTTAAGGCTAGCGGAGAGACCCAGTACTTC; CDR3aa: CASSFKASGETQYF
abundance: NA; v_gene: TRBV5-8; d_gene: NA; j_gene: TRBJ2-2; CDR3nt: TGTGCCAGCAGCTTAATAAGAGGGTCCCTTATGATCGGGGAGCTGTTTTTT; CDR3aa: CASSLIRGSLMIGELFF
abundance: NA; v_gene: TRBV27; d_gene: TRBD2; j_gene: TRBJ2-1; CDR3nt: TGTGCCAGCAGCGTCCCGGGACTAGCGGGAGGTTACAATGAGCAGTTCTTC; CDR3aa: CASSVPGLAGGYNEQFF
abundance: few; v_gene: TRBV28; d_gene: NA; j_gene: TRBJ1-1; CDR3nt: TGTGCCAGCAGGGACAGATTTATGAACACTGAAGCTTTCTTT; CDR3aa: CASRDRFMNTEAFF
abundance: NA; v_gene: TRBV27; d_gene: NA; j_gene: TRBJ1-3; CDR3nt: TGTGCCAGCAGTTTAGGAGGGAGCTCTGGAAACACCATATATTTT; CDR3aa: CASSLGGSSGNTIYF
abundance: NA; v_gene: TRBV9; d_gene: NA; j_gene: TRBJ1-3; CDR3nt: TGTGCCAGCAGCGTGAGTGGGCCGGCTGGAAACACCATATATTTT; CDR3aa: CASSVSGPAGNTIYF
abundance: NA; v_gene: TRBV5-4; d_gene: TRBD2; j_gene: TRBJ2-1; CDR3nt: TGTGCCAGCAGCTTGGACGCGGGAGTGTCAAATGAGCAGTTCTTC; CDR3aa: CASSLDAGVSNEQFF
abundance: once; v_gene: TRBV2; d_gene: NA; j_gene: TRBJ2-5; CDR3nt: TGTGCCACCGCTCGTGGGGCCCTCCAAGAGACCCAGTACTTC; CDR3aa: CATARGALQETQYF
abundance: NA; v_gene: TRBV30; d_gene: NA; j_gene: TRBJ1-2; CDR3nt: TGTGCCTTAGTTCGCAGGGGTGTGGATGGCTACACCTTC; CDR3aa: CALVRRGVDGYTF
abundance: NA; v_gene: TRBV6-5; d_gene: NA; j_gene: TRBJ1-1; CDR3nt: TGTGCCAGCAGTTATTTCGGGGATAATGAAGCTTTCTTT; CDR3aa: CASSYFGDNEAFF
abundance: NA; v_gene: TRBV27; d_gene: NA; j_gene: TRBJ1-1; CDR3nt: TGTGCCAGCAGTTTATCGGGGCGAGCGAACACTGAAGCTTTCTTT; CDR3aa: CASSLSGRANTEAFF
abundance: NA; v_gene: TRBV6-4; d_gene: NA; j_gene: TRBJ2-7; CDR3nt: TGTGCCAGCAGTCAACTGGGGCCCTCAAGTGAGCAGTACTTC; CDR3aa: CASSQLGPSSEQYF
abundance: NA; v_gene: TRBV19; d_gene: TRBD2; j_gene: TRBJ2-2; CDR3nt: TGTGCCAGTAGTAGTCCCACCCCCCTAGCGGGAATATCCGGGGAGCTGTTTTTT; CDR3aa: CASSSPTPLAGISGELFF